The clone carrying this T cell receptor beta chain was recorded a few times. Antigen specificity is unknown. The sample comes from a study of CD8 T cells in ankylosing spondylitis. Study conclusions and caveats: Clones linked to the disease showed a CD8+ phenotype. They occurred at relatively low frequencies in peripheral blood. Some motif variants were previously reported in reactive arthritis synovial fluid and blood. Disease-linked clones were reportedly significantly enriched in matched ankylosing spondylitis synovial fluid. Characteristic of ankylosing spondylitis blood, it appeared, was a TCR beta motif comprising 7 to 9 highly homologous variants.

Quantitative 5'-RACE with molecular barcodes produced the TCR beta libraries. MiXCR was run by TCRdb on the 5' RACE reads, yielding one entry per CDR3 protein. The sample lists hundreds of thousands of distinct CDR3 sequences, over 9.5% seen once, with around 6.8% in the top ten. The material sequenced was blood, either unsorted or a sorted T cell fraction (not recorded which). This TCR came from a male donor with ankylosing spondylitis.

The CDR3 DNA reads as TGCAGCGTTGAAGGGGACTTAAACACCGGGGAGCTGTTTTTT. Residues: CSVEGDLNTGELFF. The chain links TRBV29-1 to TRBJ2-2, with D perhaps matching TRBD2 (6 bases). Per the germline V gene, CDR1 is SQVTM and CDR2 is ANQGSEA. Trimming took 1 base from V and 2 from J, leaving 8 bases between them. The CDR3 covers 14 residues.